This is a list of T cell receptor beta chains from one sample in a study of blood T cell repertoires in COVID-19. TCRdb's table, derived via immunoSEQ multiplex PCR, lists solely in-frame clones and lacks some. Found here are about 210,000 clones, about 87% of them singletons; the top ten hold approximately 1.8%. The material sequenced was peripheral blood. Receptor source: a man in his 70s with acute or convalescent COVID-19. The CDR3 runs from the conserved cysteine through the conserved F or W. A D gene is named only where the DNA matches it firmly. Clone size is shown for a subset of rows, as once, few, many or a class of expanded clone.

once | TRBJ2-1 | TRBV7-3 | TRBD2 | CASSLGAGGGNEQFF | TGTGCCAGCAGCTTGGGTGCCGGGGGAGGGAATGAGCAGTTCTTC
- | TRBJ2-7 | TRBV3-1/TRBV3-2 | TRBD2 | CASSHALPGTSGREYEQYF | TGTGCCAGCAGCCACGCCTTACCCGGGACTAGCGGGAGAGAGTACGAGCAGTACTTC
- | TRBJ2-5 | TRBV5-1 | TRBD1 | CASSPGQVQETQYF | TGCGCCAGCAGCCCAGGACAGGTCCAAGAGACCCAGTACTTC
- | TRBJ2-7 | TRBV15 | TRBD1 | CATSRERDRAYEQYF | TGTGCCACCAGCAGAGAAAGGGACAGAGCCTACGAGCAGTACTTC
- | TRBJ2-7 | TRBV6-5 | TRBD1 | CASRRQGPYEQYF | TGTGCCAGCCGCCGACAGGGCCCCTACGAGCAGTACTTC
once | TRBJ2-2 | TRBV7-9 | TRBD1 | CASSPTGTGGPGELFF | TGTGCCAGCAGCCCAACCGGGACAGGAGGGCCCGGGGAGCTGTTTTTT
- | TRBJ2-5 | TRBV7-3 | TRBD2 | CASSLTSSGQETQYF | TGTGCCAGCAGCTTAACCTCTAGCGGACAAGAGACCCAGTACTTC
- | TRBJ2-3 | TRBV12-3/TRBV12-4 | - | CAIRGGNTDTQYF | TGTGCCATTAGGGGGGGGAACACAGATACGCAGTATTTT
- | TRBJ1-2 | TRBV19 | - | CASSRPPGHDGYTF | TGTGCCAGTAGTAGGCCACCGGGACATGATGGCTACACCTTC
- | TRBJ2-1 | TRBV30 | - | CAWNQESYNEQFF | TGTGCCTGGAATCAGGAATCTTACAATGAGCAGTTCTTC
- | TRBJ1-1 | TRBV29-1 | - | CSTMTGRTEAFF | TGCAGCACGATGACGGGTAGGACTGAAGCTTTCTTT
- | TRBJ2-1 | TRBV5-1 | - | CASSFYPDPQGRTYNEQFF | TGCGCCAGCAGCTTTTACCCCGATCCCCAGGGTCGTACCTACAATGAGCAGTTCTTC
- | TRBJ2-7 | TRBV21-1 | - | CASSKSIVSTGVPAGVGYEQYF | TGTGCCAGCAGCAAATCCATCGTAAGTACAGGGGTTCCAGCGGGAGTCGGGTACGAGCAGTACTTC
- | TRBJ1-2 | TRBV30 | TRBD1 | CAWSRDRGGYGYTF | TGTGCCTGGAGTCGGGACAGGGGAGGCTATGGCTACACCTTC
- | TRBJ2-1 | TRBV12-3/TRBV12-4 | - | CASARIEQFF | TGTGCCAGCGCCAGGATTGAGCAGTTCTTC
once | TRBJ2-1 | TRBV2 | - | CASSERGGDEQFF | TGTGCCAGCAGTGAAAGAGGAGGGGATGAGCAGTTCTTC
- | TRBJ1-1 | TRBV6-5 | TRBD1 | CASSWTGGTEAFF | TGTGCCAGCAGCTGGACAGGGGGAACTGAAGCTTTCTTT
- | TRBJ1-1 | TRBV5-1 | TRBD1 | CASSSGGGQGATEAFF | TGCGCCAGCAGCAGCGGCGGCGGACAGGGGGCAACTGAAGCTTTCTTT
- | TRBJ1-5 | TRBV7-2 | - | CASSFSGVAQPQHF | TGTGCCAGCAGCTTCTCAGGGGTGGCTCAGCCCCAGCATTTT
- | TRBJ1-1 | TRBV5-1 | - | CASSLDQNTEAFF | TGCGCCAGCAGCTTGGATCAGAACACTGAAGCTTTCTTT
- | TRBJ2-1 | TRBV5-1 | TRBD2 | CASRAGESYNEQFF | TGCGCCAGCAGGGCGGGAGAATCCTACAATGAGCAGTTCTTC
once | TRBJ1-1 | TRBV7-9 | - | CASSLTPNTEAFF | TGTGCCAGCAGCTTAACACCGAACACTGAAGCTTTCTTT
- | TRBJ2-3 | TRBV6-2/TRBV6-3 | TRBD1 | CASSGPRDRTDTQYF | TGTGCCAGCAGTGGACCCCGGGACAGGACAGATACGCAGTATTTT
- | TRBJ2-6 | TRBV4-2 | - | CASSQVSSGANVLTF | TGTGCCAGCAGCCAAGTTAGCTCTGGGGCCAACGTCCTGACTTTC
- | TRBJ1-4 | TRBV28 | - | CASSLFPTAYNEKLFF | TGTGCCAGCAGTTTGTTCCCGACAGCGTATAATGAAAAACTGTTTTTT
- | TRBJ2-2 | TRBV3-1/TRBV3-2 | - | CASSRTDANTGELFF | TGTGCCAGCAGCCGGACAGACGCGAACACCGGGGAGCTGTTTTTT
- | TRBJ2-5 | TRBV29-1 | - | CSGTPGVETQYF | TGCAGCGGGACCCCGGGAGTGGAGACCCAGTACTTC
- | TRBJ2-3 | TRBV13 | TRBD2 | CASSPTSGGTQYF | TGTGCCAGCAGCCCGACTAGCGGGGGTACGCAGTATTTT
- | TRBJ1-1 | TRBV5-1 | - | CASSFGENTEAFF | TGCGCCAGCAGCTTTGGAGAGAACACTGAAGCTTTCTTT
- | TRBJ2-1 | TRBV24-1 | - | CATSTGNYNEQFF | TGTGCCACCAGTACGGGAAACTACAATGAGCAGTTCTTC
- | TRBJ1-4 | TRBV7-6 | TRBD1 | CASSPGQNYEKLFF | TGTGCCAGCAGCCCGGGACAGAACTATGAAAAACTGTTTTTT
- | TRBJ2-7 | TRBV4-2 | - | CASSQDTGEEYF | TGTGCCAGCAGCCAAGATACCGGGGAGGAGTACTTC
- | TRBJ2-3 | TRBV20-1 | - | CSARISLTQYF | TGCAGTGCTAGGATTAGCTTGACGCAGTATTTT
once | TRBJ2-2 | TRBV5-1 | - | CASSWAGDTGELFF | TGCGCCAGCAGTTGGGCAGGGGACACCGGGGAGCTGTTTTTT
- | TRBJ2-5 | TRBV27 | - | CASSLMARGTETQYF | TGTGCCAGCAGTTTAATGGCTAGAGGAACCGAGACCCAGTACTTC
- | TRBJ2-1 | TRBV19 | TRBD2 | CASSSSSGIAYNEQFF | TGTGCCAGTAGTTCCTCTAGCGGGATAGCCTACAATGAGCAGTTCTTC
- | TRBJ2-7 | TRBV3-1/TRBV3-2 | TRBD1 | CASSQAGQGAVKQYF | TGTGCCAGCAGCCAAGCAGGACAGGGGGCCGTCAAGCAGTACTTC
once | TRBJ2-2 | TRBV2 | TRBD1 | CASSLTATGASTGELFF | TGTGCCAGCAGTCTCACCGCGACAGGGGCCTCCACCGGGGAGCTGTTTTTT
- | TRBJ1-2 | TRBV19 | - | CASTSDRSAGGYTF | -
- | TRBJ2-3 | TRBV4-1 | - | CASSQDGARDTQYF | TGCGCCAGCAGCCAAGATGGAGCCAGAGATACGCAGTATTTT
- | TRBJ1-1 | TRBV7-3 | - | CASSPNRFSEAFF | TGTGCCAGCAGCCCCAACAGATTTTCGGAAGCTTTCTTT
- | TRBJ1-2 | TRBV4-1 | TRBD1 | CASSQPQGVNGYTF | TGCGCCAGCAGCCAGCCCCAGGGGGTGAACGGCTACACCTTC